In its sample, the clone carrying this T cell receptor (beta chain) was seen once. No antigen is known for it. These donors were members of the roughly 130-subject validation cohort, a group separate from the roughly 670-subject first cohort. TCRdb's copy holds only in-frame clones and misses some; the assay was immunoSEQ multiplex PCR. The table lists fewer than 200,000 clones, about 86% of them singletons. The entry originates in a study of cytomegalovirus exposure and HLA in healthy donors. Study-wide results and caveats: It was confirmed in vitro that three of the CMV-associated chains were specific for CMV antigens.

The V end was cut by 1 base, the J end by 3 bases, with 13 bases between. The CDR3 is 16 residues long. The germline V gene has CDR1 MNHNS and CDR2 SASEGT. Sequenced material: PBMCs. This receptor was taken from a woman aged 25 to 39 in good health and CMV-seronegative. The chain couples TRBV6-1 to TRBJ2-1; a weak D match, TRBD1 (6 bases). CDR3 coding DNA: TGTGCCAGCAGTGAAGGAAGGGGGATTCTCTACAATGAGCAGTTCTTC. Protein product: CASSEGRGILYNEQFF.